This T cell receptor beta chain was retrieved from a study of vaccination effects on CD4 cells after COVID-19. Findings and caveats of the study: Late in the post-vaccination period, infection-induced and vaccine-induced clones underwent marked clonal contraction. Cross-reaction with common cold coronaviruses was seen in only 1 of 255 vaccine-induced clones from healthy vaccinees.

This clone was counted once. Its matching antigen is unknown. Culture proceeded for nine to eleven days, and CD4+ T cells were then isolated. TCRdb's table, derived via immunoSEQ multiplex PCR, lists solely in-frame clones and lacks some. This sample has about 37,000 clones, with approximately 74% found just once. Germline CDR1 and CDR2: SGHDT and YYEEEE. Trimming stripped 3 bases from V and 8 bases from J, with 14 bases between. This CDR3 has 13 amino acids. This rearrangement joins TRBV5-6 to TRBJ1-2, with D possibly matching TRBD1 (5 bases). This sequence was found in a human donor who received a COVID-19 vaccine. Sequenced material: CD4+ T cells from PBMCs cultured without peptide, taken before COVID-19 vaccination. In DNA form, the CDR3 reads TGTGCCAGCAGCTGGGGACCGTACGAGGGCTACACCTTC. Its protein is CASSWGPYEGYTF.